This T cell receptor (beta chain) appears in the sequencing data of a study of cytomegalovirus exposure and HLA in healthy donors. Study observations and caveats: Most likely, a cluster of highly shared sequence variants arose as a sequencing artifact. A classifier reportedly called cytomegalovirus status with high sensitivity and specificity.

This clone has just a few counts. The antigen remains undetermined. While unrecorded immune exposures were likely, the donors were nominally healthy when sampled. The CDR3 contains 14 residues. Germline V gene data show CDR1 as SGHDN and CDR2 as FVKESK. V was clipped by 7 bases and J by 4 bases, with 11 bases between them. Vbeta (60) and Jbeta (13) primers were used in the PCR. Measured with immunoSEQ multiplex PCR; TCRdb has only the in-frame clones, and not every one. Altogether some 160,000 clones are present, 77% being singletons, with the ten largest covering 1.5% to 2%. This chain links TRBV14 with TRBJ2-6; the D gene is possibly TRBD2 (5 bases). The source material was PBMCs. The TCR comes from a woman aged 30 to 39 in good health and CMV-seronegative. CDR3 coding DNA: TGTGCCAGCACCCCTAGCTCCGGGGCCAACGTCCTGACTTTC. Translated, it gives CASTPSSGANVLTF.